The 29 T cell receptor beta chains given below trace back to one sample, sequenced in a study of shared clonotypes between healthy human individuals. The assay was immunoSEQ multiplex PCR, and TCRdb's table has in-frame clones only and misses some. The sample shows about 2.5 million clones, 85% to 95% of them seen only once. The material sequenced was naive CD4+ T cells from PBMCs. Indicated subset: CD45RA+ positively selected. These receptors all come from a young man in good health. Some clones in this sample may be carry-over from other donors' samples.

Here the CDR3 reads CASSDPTGTNEKLFF. CDR3 DNA: TGTGCCAGTAGTGACCCGACAGGAACTAATGAAAAACTGTTTTTT. The chain recombines TRBV19 with TRBJ1-4; D is possibly TRBD1 (6 bases). The CDR3 totals 15 residues. Trimming took 5 bases from V and 1 from J, leaving 11 bases between them. The germline V gene encodes CDR1 LNHDA and CDR2 SQIVND (reference sequence).

This chain joins TRBV6-1 and TRBJ2-3; D call uncertain. The CDR3 spans 16 residues. Germline assignment: CDR1 MNHNS and CDR2 SASEGT. The V gene lost 0 bases and the J gene lost 2 bases, with 12 bases spanning the gap. The CDR3 sequence: CASSEALGSFTDTQYF. The CDR3 DNA is TGTGCCAGCAGTGAAGCTCTCGGTTCTTTCACAGATACGCAGTATTTT.

This clone was observed once. Additional DNA sequences in this sample encode the identical CDR3. The V call is TRBV27, the J call TRBJ1-4; D unclear. The CDR3 extends over 13 amino acids. Germline CDR1 is MNHEY and CDR2 is SMNVEV (reference sequence). Between the trimmed V and J ends, which lost 3 bases and 8 bases, there was a span of 10 bases. The CDR3 sequence: CASSFRGGEKLFF. For the CDR3, the DNA is TGTGCCAGCAGTTTCCGGGGTGGGGAAAAACTGTTTTTT. Full variable domain (outside the CDR3, taken from reference TRBV27 and TRBJ1-4): EAQVTQNPRYLITVTGKKLTVTCSQNMNHEYMSWYRQDPGLGLRQIYYSMNVEVTDKGDVPEGYKVSRKEKRNFPLILESPSPNQTSLYFCASSFRGGEKLFFGSGTQLSVL.

The chain couples TRBV7-3 to TRBJ2-5, with D unresolved. Trimming removed 5 bases from V and 5 bases from J, with 12 bases in between. The germline V gene has CDR1 SGHTA and CDR2 FQGTGA. The CDR3 sequence is 13 residues long. CDR3 region: CASSLQLSETQYF. The DNA of the CDR3 is TGTGCCAGCAGCCTCCAGCTAAGTGAGACCCAGTACTTC.

Only one count was recorded for this clone. The gene calls are TRBV10-3 and TRBJ2-5, with D uncertain. Germline lookup yields CDR1 ENHRY and CDR2 SYGVKD. Trimming left V 1 base short and J 2 bases short, with 8 bases between. The CDR3 contains 14 residues. CDR3 bases: TGTGCCATCAGTGAGTATGGCAGACAAGAGACCCAGTACTTC. Its translation: CAISEYGRQETQYF.

The DNA for the CDR3 is TGTGCCAGCAGCTTAGATCGCAGATACACTGAAGCTTTCTTT. Protein sequence: CASSLDRRYTEAFF. The rearrangement uses TRBV11-2 and TRBJ1-1; D call uncertain. This CDR3 is 14 amino acids long. V lost 0 bases and J lost 3, with 8 bases in between. Per germline, CDR1 SGHAT and CDR2 FQNNGV.

The V gene is TRBV25-1, the J gene TRBJ1-2, with D perhaps matching TRBD1 (5 bases). Germline V CDR1 and CDR2: MGHDK, SYGVNS. Trimming cost V 1 base and J 8 bases, with 11 bases left between them. This CDR3 is 13 amino acids long. The CDR3 sequence: CASSELTYRGYTF. CDR3 sequence (DNA): TGTGCCAGCAGTGAATTGACATACAGGGGCTACACCTTC.

The V and J genes are TRBV28 and TRBJ1-2; D is unclear. CDR3 size: 16 residues. In germline, CDR1 is MDHEN, CDR2 SYDVKM. The V gene lost 2 bases and the J gene lost 0 bases, with 13 bases spanning the gap. CDR3 sequence: CASSLPSAQANYGYTF. The CDR3 DNA reads TGTGCCAGCAGTTTACCTTCAGCCCAAGCTAACTATGGCTACACCTTC.

This clone was picked up a small number of times. Within the sample, other DNA sequences also encode this same CDR3. The V call is TRBV5-4, the J call TRBJ1-2; D may be TRBD1 (6 bases). The germline V and J ends were trimmed by 4 bases and 2 bases, with 12 bases remaining between them. The CDR3 runs 14 residues. The germline V gene encodes CDR1 SGHNT and CDR2 YYREEE (reference sequence). The CDR3 loop reads CASSPGAVNYGYTF. The CDR3 nucleotides read TGTGCCAGCAGCCCAGGGGCCGTGAACTATGGCTACACCTTC.

V usage is TRBV4-2 and J usage is TRBJ1-2; 11 bases align to TRBD1. CDR3 length: 17 residues. Germline V gene sequence: CDR1 LGHNA, CDR2 YNFKEQ. The J segment lost 2 bases and the V segment lost 0 bases, leaving 5 bases of the junction unmatched. CDR3 sequence (DNA): TGTGCCAGCAGCCAAGATGGACAGGGGGCGCAGAACTATGGCTACACCTTC. It specifies CASSQDGQGAQNYGYTF.

V usage is TRBV10-3 and J usage is TRBJ2-3; D may be TRBD1 (5 bases). This CDR3 comprises 13 residues. Trimming took 8 bases from V and 4 from J, leaving 13 bases between them. Germline assignment: CDR1 ENHRY and CDR2 SYGVKD. CDR3 residues: CAISPRAADTQYF. The DNA for the CDR3 is TGTGCCATCTCCCCCAGGGCAGCAGATACGCAGTATTTT.

This chain links TRBV7-6 with TRBJ1-1, with D hard to call. V lost 5 bases to trimming and J lost 3 bases, with 10 bases between them. CDR3 length equals 13 residues. The germline V gene has CDR1 SGHVS and CDR2 FNYEAQ. The CDR3 nucleotides read TGTGCCAGCAGCCCCTGGGGAGACACTGAAGCTTTCTTT. It translates to CASSPWGDTEAFF.

The rearrangement uses TRBV6-4 and TRBJ2-7, with TRBD1 as a possible D gene (6 bases). The germline V and J ends were trimmed by 3 bases and 7 bases, with 13 bases remaining between them. This CDR3 comprises 13 residues. Germline V CDR1 and CDR2: MRHNA, SNTAGT. The CDR3 region has the DNA TGTGCCAGCAGTGATACAGGGTTCGGGGAGCAGTACTTC. Its protein is CASSDTGFGEQYF.

Worth noting for this clone: Other DNA sequences in this specimen translate into the identical CDR3. This sequence joins TRBV5-1 and TRBJ2-6; D gene uncertain. The CDR3 sequence is 14 residues long. Germline CDR1 is SGHRS and CDR2 is YFSETQ. Trimming shortened V by 1 base and J by 4 bases, and 6 bases separated the two germline ends. The CDR3 sequence: CASSLSLGANVLTF. The CDR3 region has the DNA TGCGCCAGCAGCTTGTCATTAGGGGCCAACGTCCTGACTTTC.

The chain links TRBV5-1 to TRBJ1-1; D is possibly TRBD1 (6 bases). Trimming left V 1 base short and J 4 bases short, with 11 bases between. CDR1 and CDR2 from the germline V gene are SGHRS and YFSETQ. The CDR3 totals 14 residues. For the CDR3, the DNA is TGCGCCAGCAGCTTGAACGTCAGGGGCACTGAAGCTTTCTTT. This codes for CASSLNVRGTEAFF.

This chain joins TRBV21-1 and TRBJ2-2; TRBD2 was called by the table and not checked on the DNA. TRBV21-1 is labeled a pseudogene. The CDR3 is made up of 18 amino acids. The CDR3 loop reads CASSKAQLAGSNTGELFF. DNA of the CDR3: TGTGCCAGCAGCAAAGCGCAGCTAGCGGGATCGAACACCGGGGAGCTGTTTTTT.

The CDR3 DNA is TGCGCCAGCAGCTCTAAGCCCCGATTGAACACTGAAGCTTTCTTT. Translated: CASSSKPRLNTEAFF. The J gene is TRBJ1-1, the V gene TRBV5-1; D call uncertain. The germline V and J ends were trimmed by 3 bases and 0 bases, with 12 bases remaining between them. CDR1 and CDR2 from the germline V gene are SGHRS and YFSETQ. The length of the CDR3 is 15 residues.

The V and J genes are TRBV28 and TRBJ1-1, with no clear D. The CDR3 sequence is 14 residues long. The V end lost 4 bases, the J end lost 1 base, and 10 bases lay between the germline ends. CDR1 MDHEN and CDR2 SYDVKM come from the germline V gene. The CDR3 DNA reads as TGTGCCAGCAGTTATGGCGGAGCGAACACTGAAGCTTTCTTT. Translating it yields CASSYGGANTEAFF.

This clone was found a few times. The chain links TRBV30 to TRBJ1-1; D might be TRBD1 (5 bases). This CDR3 region has 11 residues. The V end lost 7 bases, the J end lost 4 bases, and 10 bases lay between the germline ends. Germline values: CDR1 GTSNPN, CDR2 SVGIG (reference sequence). In DNA form, the CDR3 reads TGTGCCTACTTACAGGCCACTGAAGCTTTCTTT. This encodes CAYLQATEAFF.

The gene calls are TRBV6-1 and TRBJ1-1; D gene uncertain. The CDR3 totals 14 residues. CDR1 is MNHNS, CDR2 SASEGT, per germline. V gave up 8 bases and J gave up 1 base, with 14 bases separating them. CDR3 nucleotides: TGTGCCAGCCGGATGTTAACAAGGAACACTGAAGCTTTCTTT. This translates into CASRMLTRNTEAFF.

The chain joins TRBV5-4 to TRBJ2-3; 7 nucleotides agree with TRBD2. Germline V CDR1 and CDR2: SGHNT, YYREEE (reference sequence). CDR3 length equals 16 residues. J gave up 0 bases and V 2 bases, and 6 bases lay outside the gene matches. Written as DNA, the CDR3 is TGTGCCAGCAGCTTCGTAGCGGGCTCTAGCACAGATACGCAGTATTTT. Its protein is CASSFVAGSSTDTQYF.

CDR3 protein: CASSLIGGNRYEQYF. CDR3 nucleotide sequence: TGTGCCAGCAGCTTAATAGGGGGCAACCGCTACGAGCAGTACTTC. The chain recombines TRBV7-9 with TRBJ2-7; 7 bases fit TRBD1. The germline CDR1 and CDR2 sequences are SEHNR and FQNEAQ (reference sequence). After removal of 2 bases from V and 3 bases from J, the junction contained 7 bases not matched to a gene. This CDR3 region has 15 residues.

This sequence joins TRBV27 and TRBJ2-3, with 11 bases fitting TRBD1. CDR1 is MNHEY, CDR2 SMNVEV, per germline (reference sequence). Losses at the gene ends were 4 bases for V and 4 bases for J; bases not matched to a gene: 25. The CDR3 has 22 amino acids. Here the CDR3 reads CASSSALGTGGMVAGWADTQYF. DNA for the CDR3: TGTGCCAGCAGTTCGGCCCTAGGGACAGGGGGAATGGTAGCGGGATGGGCAGATACGCAGTATTTT.

The V and J genes are TRBV7-2 and TRBJ2-1; D may be TRBD2 (6 bases). The V and J ends lost 4 bases and 6 bases respectively, with 16 bases between them. This CDR3 comprises 15 residues. CDR1 is SGHTA, CDR2 FQGNSA, per germline. Written as DNA, the CDR3 is TGTGCCAGCAGCTCCCCCCGAGGAGGGACCAATGAGCAGTTCTTC. Translating it yields CASSSPRGGTNEQFF. Full variable domain (remainder filled in from reference TRBV7-2 and TRBJ2-1): GAGVSQSPSNKVTEKGKDVELRCDPISGHTALYWYRQSLGQGLEFLIYFQGNSAPDKSGLPSDRFSAERTGGSVSTLTIQRTQQEDSAVYLCASSSPRGGTNEQFFGPGTRLTVL.

This chain uses TRBV9 with TRBJ1-1, with unresolved D. CDR3 length: 14 amino acids. The V end lost 3 bases, the J end lost 0 bases, and 9 bases lay between the germline ends. CDR1 is SGDLS and CDR2 is YYNGEE in the germline V gene. The CDR3 DNA sequence: TGTGCCAGCAGCGCATCATTTATGAACACTGAAGCTTTCTTT. Translation gives CASSASFMNTEAFF.

V gene TRBV5-1 combines with J gene TRBJ1-2; 10 bases are a match to TRBD1. Germline V gene data show CDR1 as SGHRS and CDR2 as YFSETQ. The CDR3 consists of 14 residues. With V trimmed by 4 bases and J by 6 bases, 6 bases remained unmatched. Here the CDR3 reads CASSGGGTGDGYTF. The CDR3 nucleotides are TGCGCCAGCAGCGGAGGGGGGACAGGGGATGGCTACACCTTC.

The chain recombines TRBV28 with TRBJ1-5; D is unclear. V shed 6 bases and J shed 1 base, with 13 bases lying between them. CDR3 length: 15 amino acids. Per the germline V gene, CDR1 is MDHEN and CDR2 is SYDVKM. DNA of the CDR3: TGTGCCAGCAGCTCTCCGGGGAGCAGCAATCAGCCCCAGCATTTT. This translates into CASSSPGSSNQPQHF.

This clone has a single count. This sequence joins TRBV11-2 and TRBJ2-3; the match to TRBD1 covers 10 bases. Trimming took 6 bases from V and 2 from J; bases not matched to a gene: 8. This CDR3 spans 16 amino acids. Germline V gives CDR1 SGHAT, CDR2 FQNNGV. In DNA form, the CDR3 reads TGTGCCAGCAGTCACCCCGGGACAGGGGTCACAGATACGCAGTATTTT. Translation: CASSHPGTGVTDTQYF.

The chain carries TRBV9 and TRBJ1-2; D unclear. The germline gives CDR1 SGDLS, CDR2 YYNGEE. There are 12 residues in the CDR3. V was trimmed by 0 bases and J by 13 bases, leaving 13 bases between them. The CDR3 is CASSVVGGAATF. The CDR3 region has the DNA TGTGCCAGCAGCGTAGTTGGCGGAGCCGCCACCTTC.